This T cell receptor beta chain was identified in a study of siplizumab effects on memory and regulatory T cells. The CDR3 totals 14 residues. V was cut by 2 bases and J by 8 bases, with 15 bases left in between. Germline lookup yields CDR1 SNHLY and CDR2 FYNNEI. Notes on this clone: Its antigen is currently unknown.

Sequencing was performed with immunoSEQ multiplex PCR; in TCRdb, only in-frame clones are kept and a portion is missing. The table has about 100,000 clones, around 94% seen once. Study-wide results and limits: Neither a naive nor a memory phenotype was assignable to roughly 75-96% of proliferating CD4+ or CD8+ clones.

The receptor was isolated from a human donor in good health. The rearrangement uses TRBV2 and TRBJ1-2; D gene ambiguous. Sequencing input: Tregs sorted from blood. The CDR3 DNA follows: TGTGCCAGCAGTGAATTGAATCAATTTGGAGGCTACACCTTC. It yields the protein CASSELNQFGGYTF.